This T cell receptor beta chain was sequenced in a study of blood T cell repertoires in COVID-19. About the research overall: Specimens from acute and convalescent COVID-19 originated in the United States, Italy and Spain. T cells, B-cell-depleted T cells, or PBMCs supplied cDNA or gDNA.

In the original workflow: Cell counts per sample came from amplifying reference gene primers. This table comes from immunoSEQ multiplex PCR, and its TCRdb copy is limited to in-frame clones, with some not included. V and J calls and clone size are those listed in that table; D and trimming were worked out from the DNA. The sample has under 250,000 clones; roughly four fifths are singletons. The CDR3 loop spans 18 amino acids. J lost 7 bases, V lost 5 bases, and 14 bases had no gene match. From germline, CDR1 is MDHEN and CDR2 SYDVKM. This TCR was recovered from a woman between 55 and 75 years old with acute or convalescent COVID-19. Specimen: peripheral blood. This chain connects TRBV28 to TRBJ2-1, with 13 bases lining up with TRBD2. CDR3 sequence (DNA): TGTGCCAGCAGTCCAACCTACCCCGGACTAGCGGGGGTGAATGAGCAGTTCTTC. Translating it yields CASSPTYPGLAGVNEQFF.